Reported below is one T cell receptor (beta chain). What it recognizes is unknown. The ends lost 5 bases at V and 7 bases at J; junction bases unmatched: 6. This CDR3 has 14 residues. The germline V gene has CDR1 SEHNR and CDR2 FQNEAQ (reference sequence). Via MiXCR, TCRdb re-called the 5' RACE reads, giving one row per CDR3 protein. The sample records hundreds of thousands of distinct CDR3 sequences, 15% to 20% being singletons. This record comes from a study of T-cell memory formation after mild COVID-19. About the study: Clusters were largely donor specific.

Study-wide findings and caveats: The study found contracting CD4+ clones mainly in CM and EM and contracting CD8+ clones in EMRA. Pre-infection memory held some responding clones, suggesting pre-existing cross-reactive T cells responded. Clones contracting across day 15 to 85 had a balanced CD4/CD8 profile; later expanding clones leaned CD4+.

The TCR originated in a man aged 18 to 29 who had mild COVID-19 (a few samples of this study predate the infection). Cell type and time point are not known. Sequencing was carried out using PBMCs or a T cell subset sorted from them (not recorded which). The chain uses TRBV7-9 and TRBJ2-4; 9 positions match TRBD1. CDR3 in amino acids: CASSTLGQGNIQYF. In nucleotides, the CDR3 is TGTGCCAGCAGCACTTTGGGACAGGGCAACATTCAGTACTTC.